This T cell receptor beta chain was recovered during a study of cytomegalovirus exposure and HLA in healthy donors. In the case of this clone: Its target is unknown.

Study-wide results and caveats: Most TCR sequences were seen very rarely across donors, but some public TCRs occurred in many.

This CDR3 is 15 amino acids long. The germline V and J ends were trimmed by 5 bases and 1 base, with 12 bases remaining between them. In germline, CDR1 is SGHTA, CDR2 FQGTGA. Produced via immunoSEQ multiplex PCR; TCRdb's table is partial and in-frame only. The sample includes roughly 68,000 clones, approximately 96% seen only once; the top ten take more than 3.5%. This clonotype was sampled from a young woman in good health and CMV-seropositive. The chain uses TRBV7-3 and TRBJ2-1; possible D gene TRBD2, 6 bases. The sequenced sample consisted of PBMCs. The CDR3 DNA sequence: TGTGCCAGCAGCCCTACGGGAGTTTCCTACAATGAGCAGTTCTTC. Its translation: CASSPTGVSYNEQFF.